This TCR beta chain was captured by sequencing in a study of blood T cell repertoires in COVID-19. In the study overall: PBMCs, B-cell-depleted T cells, or T cells provided the cDNA or gDNA that made up the material.

TCRdb's table, derived via immunoSEQ multiplex PCR, lists solely in-frame clones and lacks some. The table has roughly 250,000 clones, more than 65% seen once. CDR1 is SGHRS, CDR2 YFSETQ, per germline. This CDR3 comprises 15 residues. Trimming took 3 bases from V and 1 from J, leaving 13 bases between them. The source of this sequence is a woman aged 40-49 years with active or convalescent COVID-19. The chain combines TRBV5-1 with TRBJ1-1; possibly TRBD1 for D (5 bases). Sequenced material: peripheral blood. The CDR3 nucleotides read TGCGCCAGCAGCTCGGGGGGACGGCAGAACACTGAAGCTTTCTTT. Protein product: CASSSGGRQNTEAFF.